What follows are 32 T cell receptor beta chains derived from one specimen sequenced in a study of shared clonotypes between healthy human individuals. Sequenced by immunoSEQ multiplex PCR; TCRdb stores in-frame clones only, minus some. The profile covers around 510,000 clones, with about 96% appearing a single time and around 0.067% taken by the ten largest. The specimen sequenced was naive CD4+ T cells sorted from blood. Regarding subset: CD45RA+ positively selected. The receptors stem from a woman in her 30s in good health.

The gene calls are TRBV28 and TRBJ2-5; no definite D call. Trimming removed 6 bases from V and 0 bases from J, with 8 bases in between. CDR1 is MDHEN and CDR2 is SYDVKM in the germline V gene. The CDR3 loop spans 13 amino acids. The DNA for the CDR3 is TGTGCCAGCAGCGTAGGCGACCAAGAGACCCAGTACTTC. It is translated as CASSVGDQETQYF.

This chain joins TRBV7-9 and TRBJ2-3; a weak D match, TRBD2 (6 bases). Germline assignment: CDR1 SEHNR and CDR2 FQNEAQ (reference sequence). This CDR3 has 14 amino acids. The germline V and J ends were trimmed by 4 bases and 2 bases, with 10 bases remaining between them. In DNA, the CDR3 is TGTGCCAGCAGCTATGGGACTGCCACAGATACGCAGTATTTT. The encoded protein is CASSYGTATDTQYF. Together with reference TRBV7-9 and TRBJ2-3, the CDR3 gives the full variable domain: DTGVSQNPRHKITKRGQNVTFRCDPISEHNRLYWYRQTLGQGPEFLTYFQNEAQLEKSRLLSDRFSAERPKGSFSTLEIQRTEQGDSAMYLCASSYGTATDTQYFGPGTRLTVL.

For this clone: In the same sample, other DNA sequences code for this CDR3. This chain joins TRBV28 and TRBJ2-3; D perhaps matches TRBD1 (6 bases). Germline V gene data show CDR1 as MDHEN and CDR2 as SYDVKM. V was shortened by 6 bases and J by 1 base, with 11 bases between the two germline ends. The CDR3 length is 14 residues. CDR3 DNA: TGTGCCAGCAGCCCGGGACAAGGCACAGATACGCAGTATTTT. This gives the protein CASSPGQGTDTQYF. The whole variable domain, remainder taken from reference TRBV28 and TRBJ2-3, is DVKVTQSSRYLVKRTGEKVFLECVQDMDHENMFWYRQDPGLGLRLIYFSYDVKMKEKGDIPEGYSVSREKKERFSLILESASTNQTSMYLCASSPGQGTDTQYFGPGTRLTVL.

V and J are TRBV7-9 and TRBJ2-7; D is undetermined. This CDR3 spans 11 amino acids. Trimming stripped 5 bases from V and 3 bases from J, with 5 bases between. Germline V gene data show CDR1 as SEHNR and CDR2 as FQNEAQ (reference sequence). As DNA, the CDR3 is TGTGCCAGCAGCGGTGACTACGAGCAGTACTTC. Protein product: CASSGDYEQYF. The full variable domain, with the rest looked up from reference TRBV7-9 and TRBJ2-7, is DTGVSQNPRHKITKRGQNVTFRCDPISEHNRLYWYRQTLGQGPEFLTYFQNEAQLEKSRLLSDRFSAERPKGSFSTLEIQRTEQGDSAMYLCASSGDYEQYFGPGTRLTVT.

This chain links TRBV5-1 with TRBJ1-2; 10 positions match TRBD1. V dropped 4 bases and J dropped 8; count of bases not matched to a gene: 11. The CDR3 length is 15 residues. Germline V gene lookup returns CDR1 SGHRS and CDR2 YFSETQ. The CDR3 reads CASSIQGQGDRGYTF. CDR3 sequence (DNA): TGCGCCAGCAGCATCCAAGGACAGGGGGACAGGGGCTACACCTTC.

The chain joins TRBV6-6 to TRBJ1-5; D gene unclear. Germline V gene sequence: CDR1 MNHNY, CDR2 SVGAGI (reference sequence). V was pared by 0 bases and J by 1 base, with 7 bases between. CDR3 length: 15 residues. CDR3 sequence (DNA): TGTGCCAGCAGTTACTCTGGGGTCAGCAATCAGCCCCAGCATTTT. Residues: CASSYSGVSNQPQHF.

This chain joins TRBV18 and TRBJ2-1; no clear D. CDR1 is KGHSH, CDR2 LQKENI, per germline. This CDR3 is 16 amino acids long. The V end lost 4 bases, the J end lost 8 bases, and 21 bases lay between the germline ends. The CDR3 DNA reads TGTGCCAGCTCACGTCGGAGCAGAATTGTTGCTGATGAGCAGTTCTTC. This gives the protein CASSRRSRIVADEQFF. Full variable domain (missing parts from reference TRBV18 and TRBJ2-1): NAGVMQNPRHLVRRRGQEARLRCSPMKGHSHVYWYRQLPEEGLKFMVYLQKENIIDESGMPKERFSAEFPKEGPSILRIQQVVRGDSAAYFCASSRRSRIVADEQFFGPGTRLTVL.

The chain joins TRBV28 to TRBJ1-5, with 10 nucleotides matching TRBD1. Germline V gives CDR1 MDHEN, CDR2 SYDVKM. The V and J ends lost 2 bases and 0 bases, in that order; junction bases with no gene match: 1. The CDR3 spans 16 residues. The CDR3 bases are TGTGCCAGCAGTTTAAGGACAGGGGGTAGCAATCAGCCCCAGCATTTT. Amino acids: CASSLRTGGSNQPQHF.

With regard to this clone: Other DNA sequences of this sample code for an identical CDR3. The chain employs TRBV5-1 and TRBJ2-1, with D perhaps matching TRBD2 (6 bases). This CDR3 is 16 amino acids long. Germline V gene data show CDR1 as SGHRS and CDR2 as YFSETQ. With 0 bases removed from V and 0 bases from J, the gap between germline ends came to 10 bases. CDR3 DNA: TGCGCCAGCAGCTTGGGCCCCGGGAGCTCCTACAATGAGCAGTTCTTC. It is translated as CASSLGPGSSYNEQFF.

V is TRBV5-1 and J is TRBJ1-2; TRBD1 matches 9 bases. V lost 4 bases and J lost 5; bases outside the gene matches: 6. Germline V gene sequence: CDR1 SGHRS, CDR2 YFSETQ. The CDR3 contains 14 residues. The CDR3: CASSTRDRAYGYTF. The CDR3, as DNA: TGCGCCAGCAGCACCCGGGACAGGGCGTATGGCTACACCTTC.

The chain couples TRBV27 to TRBJ1-2; D ambiguous. The germline gives CDR1 MNHEY, CDR2 SMNVEV (reference sequence). This CDR3 comprises 13 residues. V was trimmed by 5 bases and J by 8 bases, leaving 15 bases between them. DNA of the CDR3: TGTGCCAGCAGTCCATCGCCAGGCTGGGGCTACACCTTC. It translates to CASSPSPGWGYTF.

This clone was observed a handful of times. V and J are TRBV28 and TRBJ1-5; D remains ambiguous. The V end lost 8 bases, the J end lost 3 bases, and 8 bases lay between the germline ends. The CDR3 has 12 amino acids. Germline CDR1 reads MDHEN; CDR2 reads SYDVKM. The CDR3 DNA reads TGTGCCAGCCGGATAACCAATCAGCCCCAGCATTTT. Protein: CASRITNQPQHF.

This chain links TRBV6-1 with TRBJ1-2, with D perhaps matching TRBD1 (5 bases). Per germline, CDR1 MNHNS and CDR2 SASEGT. The CDR3 totals 14 residues. The V and J ends lost 5 bases and 8 bases respectively, with 18 bases between them. For the CDR3, the DNA is TGTGCCAGCAGTCAAACGACGGCGGGGGAGGGCTACACCTTC. Translating it yields CASSQTTAGEGYTF.

This rearrangement joins TRBV18 to TRBJ2-7; 8 bases line up with TRBD2. The ends lost 3 bases at V and 3 bases at J; junction bases unmatched: 7. Germline V CDR1 and CDR2: KGHSH, LQKENI. The CDR3 spans 15 residues. The CDR3 DNA reads TGTGCCAGCTCACCGGGGCTAGCGGGCTACTACGAGCAGTACTTC. It yields the protein CASSPGLAGYYEQYF.

The V gene is TRBV5-1, the J gene TRBJ2-5; 10 bases map to TRBD2. The CDR3 spans 16 residues. Germline V CDR1 and CDR2: SGHRS, YFSETQ. Germline trimming cut 0 bases from V and 3 bases from J; bases unmatched to any gene: 5. The CDR3 spells CASSLEAGGPKETQYF. In nucleotides, the CDR3 is TGCGCCAGCAGCTTGGAAGCGGGAGGGCCTAAAGAGACCCAGTACTTC.

The rearrangement joins TRBV28 to TRBJ2-3, with D tentatively TRBD2 (6 bases). This CDR3 has 14 residues. V was clipped by 6 bases and J by 7 bases, with 17 bases between them. Germline CDR1 is MDHEN and CDR2 is SYDVKM. The CDR3 sequence: CASSPQRTIYTQYF. The CDR3 bases are TGTGCCAGCAGCCCACAGAGGACTATTTATACGCAGTATTTT.

The gene calls are TRBV27 and TRBJ2-7; D tentatively reads TRBD1 or TRBD2 (5 bases each). The CDR3 loop spans 16 amino acids. Germline lookup yields CDR1 MNHEY and CDR2 SMNVEV (reference sequence). V gave up 4 bases and J gave up 4 bases, with 20 bases separating them. The CDR3 DNA sequence: TGTGCCAGCAGTTCCCCGCGAATCGGGGCAAGGTACGAGCAGTACTTC. This sequence encodes CASSSPRIGARYEQYF.

The gene calls are TRBV28 and TRBJ2-7, with D uncertain. Trimming shortened V by 4 bases and J by 3 bases, and 7 bases separated the two germline ends. CDR3 size: 12 residues. From germline, CDR1 is MDHEN and CDR2 SYDVKM. CDR3 protein: CASSSARYEQYF. Written as DNA, the CDR3 is TGTGCCAGCAGTTCCGCTCGCTACGAGCAGTACTTC. The complete variable domain, with remaining parts taken from reference TRBV28 and TRBJ2-7, reads DVKVTQSSRYLVKRTGEKVFLECVQDMDHENMFWYRQDPGLGLRLIYFSYDVKMKEKGDIPEGYSVSREKKERFSLILESASTNQTSMYLCASSSARYEQYFGPGTRLTVT.

The chain has TRBV7-2 and TRBJ2-7, with 10 bases that match TRBD2. V trimming: 3 bases; J trimming: 3 bases; junction bases outside the gene matches: 5. Germline V lookup: CDR1 SGHTA, CDR2 FQGNSA. The CDR3 has 15 amino acids. The CDR3 reads CASSFTSGAFYEQYF. Here the CDR3 DNA reads TGTGCCAGCAGCTTCACTAGCGGGGCATTCTACGAGCAGTACTTC.

The J gene is TRBJ2-1, the V gene TRBV2, with a tentative D call TRBD1 (6 bases). CDR3 size: 14 residues. CDR1 is SNHLY, CDR2 FYNNEI, per germline. V was trimmed by 3 bases and J by 12 bases, leaving 18 bases between them. The CDR3 is CASSDRGKSGGQFF. DNA of the CDR3: TGTGCCAGCAGTGACAGGGGAAAGTCCGGTGGGCAGTTCTTC.

This clone is a singleton in its sample. The CDR3 region is CASSYQAGGYNEQFF. In nucleotides, the CDR3 is TGTGCCAGCAGTTACCAAGCGGGAGGGTACAATGAGCAGTTCTTC. The chain is built from TRBV6-5 and TRBJ2-1; 10 bases are a match to TRBD2. V dropped 2 bases and J dropped 4; count of bases not matched to a gene: 2. Per germline, CDR1 MNHEY and CDR2 SVGAGI. CDR3 length equals 15 residues.

This chain uses TRBV5-4 with TRBJ2-1, with TRBD1 matching over 8 bases. The ends lost 4 bases at V and 3 bases at J; junction bases unmatched: 6. Germline V lookup: CDR1 SGHNT, CDR2 YYREEE (reference sequence). This CDR3 region has 15 residues. As DNA, the CDR3 is TGTGCCAGCAGCGTCGACAGGGGAGGCTACAATGAGCAGTTCTTC. Its protein is CASSVDRGGYNEQFF.

The V gene is TRBV7-9, the J gene TRBJ2-7; D is undetermined. Germline values: CDR1 SEHNR, CDR2 FQNEAQ (reference sequence). Deletions cut 5 bases from V and 4 bases from J, with 6 bases between. This CDR3 comprises 11 residues. The CDR3 loop is CASSARYEQYF. The CDR3 DNA is TGTGCCAGCAGCGCCCGATACGAGCAGTACTTC.

The rearrangement links TRBV29-1 to TRBJ2-5; D not resolved. Per germline, CDR1 SQVTM and CDR2 ANQGSEA. The V gene lost 3 bases and the J gene lost 5 bases, with 10 bases spanning the gap. The CDR3 extends over 12 amino acids. CDR3 amino acids: CSVDGLVETQYF. The CDR3 nucleotides are TGCAGCGTTGACGGGCTAGTCGAGACCCAGTACTTC. The variable domain in full, completed from reference TRBV29-1 and TRBJ2-5, reads SAVISQKPSRDICQRGTSLTIQCQVDSQVTMMFWYRQQPGQSLTLIATANQGSEATYESGFVIDKFPISRPNLTFSTLTVSNMSPEDSSIYLCSVDGLVETQYFGPGTRLLVL.

V usage is TRBV5-1 and J usage is TRBJ2-7; D gene unclear. The length of the CDR3 is 13 residues. The V gene's germline CDR1 is SGHRS and CDR2 YFSETQ. Trimming shortened V by 4 bases and J by 2 bases, and 10 bases separated the two germline ends. The CDR3 DNA is TGCGCCAGCAGCCGCCTAGGAACCTACGAGCAGTACTTC. Amino acid sequence: CASSRLGTYEQYF.

The J gene is TRBJ2-1, the V gene TRBV4-1; TRBD2 matches at 8 bases. The CDR3 is 17 amino acids. Germline loops: CDR1 MGHRA, CDR2 YSYEKL. J was trimmed by 3 bases and V by 3 bases; bases with no gene match: 10. The chain's CDR3 is CASSHSGASGHYNEQFF. The DNA of the CDR3 is TGCGCCAGCAGCCATAGCGGGGCTAGCGGGCACTACAATGAGCAGTTCTTC.

The chain has TRBV18 and TRBJ2-3; 9 nucleotides agree with TRBD1. CDR1 is KGHSH, CDR2 LQKENI, per germline. CDR3 length: 16 residues. The V and J ends lost 2 bases and 2 bases, in that order; junction bases with no gene match: 5. The CDR3: CASSPTGGGPTDTQYF. The DNA for the CDR3 is TGTGCCAGCTCACCAACAGGGGGCGGGCCCACAGATACGCAGTATTTT.

The rearrangement joins TRBV11-2 to TRBJ1-1, with 12 bases matching TRBD1. Per the germline V gene, CDR1 is SGHAT and CDR2 is FQNNGV. The CDR3 has 16 amino acids. V gave up 4 bases and J gave up 5 bases; unmatched junction bases: 8. The CDR3: CASSSRDRGLGTEAFF. DNA for the CDR3: TGTGCCAGCAGCTCCCGGGACAGGGGGCTTGGGACTGAAGCTTTCTTT.

The chain joins TRBV2 to TRBJ2-7, with a possible D match to TRBD2 (6 bases). This CDR3 spans 17 amino acids. Germline CDR1 reads SNHLY; CDR2 reads FYNNEI. The V end was cut by 8 bases, the J end by 1 base, with 24 bases between. CDR3 residues: CASGVKGWRDDSYEQYF. CDR3 coding DNA: TGTGCCAGCGGCGTGAAAGGATGGCGGGATGATTCCTACGAGCAGTACTTC.

This rearrangement joins TRBV18 to TRBJ1-2; tentative D call: TRBD1 (5 bases). There are 12 residues in the CDR3. CDR1 and CDR2 from the germline V gene are KGHSH and LQKENI. V shed 0 bases and J shed 7 bases, with 6 bases lying between them. CDR3 sequence (DNA): TGTGCCAGCTCACCACCGGGGGGTGGCTACACCTTC. Encoded protein: CASSPPGGGYTF.

The chain is built from TRBV2 and TRBJ1-1; no reliable D call. Germline V gives CDR1 SNHLY, CDR2 FYNNEI. Trimming shortened V by 3 bases and J by 11 bases, and 13 bases separated the two germline ends. The CDR3 totals 12 residues. The CDR3 reads CASSDLGLGAFF. The CDR3 DNA sequence: TGTGCCAGCAGTGATCTGGGATTGGGGGCTTTCTTT.

The chain employs TRBV10-3 and TRBJ2-1, with D perhaps matching TRBD1 (6 bases). Trimming cost V 8 bases and J 3 bases, with 14 bases left between them. Germline CDR1 is ENHRY and CDR2 is SYGVKD. CDR3 length equals 14 residues. CDR3 coding DNA: TGTGCCATCGGTTCAGGGGAAGACTACAATGAGCAGTTCTTC. Translation gives CAIGSGEDYNEQFF.